The 18 T cell receptor beta chains listed next were all sequenced from one sample in a study of cytotoxic CD8 clonotypes in ibrutinib-treated CLL. TCRdb keeps only in-frame clones here, not all; method: immunoSEQ multiplex PCR. The table records some 150,000 clones, 70% to 90% of them present only once. The sequenced sample was PBMCs, obtained after 36 months of ibrutinib treatment. The receptors come from a human donor with chronic lymphocytic leukemia.

V and J are TRBV18 and TRBJ2-7; 8 nucleotides match TRBD1. The CDR3 is made up of 15 amino acids. Germline loops: CDR1 KGHSH, CDR2 LQKENI. J was trimmed by 2 bases and V by 3 bases; bases with no gene match: 6. The DNA for the CDR3 is TGTGCCAGCTCACCCGGGACAGGCAGGCCCTACGAGCAGTACTTC. Its translation is CASSPGTGRPYEQYF.

This sequence joins TRBV30 and TRBJ2-2; D may be TRBD1 or TRBD2 (5 bases each). V lost 3 bases and J lost 3, with 14 bases in between. CDR1 and CDR2 (germline): GTSNPN, SVGIG (reference sequence). CDR3 length equals 15 residues. DNA for the CDR3: TGTGCCTGGAGAGCCTCGGGACGTTACACCGGGGAGCTGTTTTTT. This gives the protein CAWRASGRYTGELFF.

The chain carries TRBV28 and TRBJ1-5, with TRBD1 as a possible D gene (5 bases). The length of the CDR3 is 15 residues. V lost 2 bases and J 10 bases, leaving 18 bases between the germline ends. The germline V gene has CDR1 MDHEN and CDR2 SYDVKM. The CDR3 nucleotides are TGTGCCAGCAGTTTACCCCCTCTGAGCAGGGAACCCCAGCATTTT. Residues: CASSLPPLSREPQHF. Full variable domain (missing parts from reference TRBV28 and TRBJ1-5): DVKVTQSSRYLVKRTGEKVFLECVQDMDHENMFWYRQDPGLGLRLIYFSYDVKMKEKGDIPEGYSVSREKKERFSLILESASTNQTSMYLCASSLPPLSREPQHFGDGTRLSIL.

CDR3 sequence (DNA): TGTGCCAGCAGTTCGACTAGCAGAGAGACCCAGTACTTC. Protein: CASSSTSRETQYF. The rearrangement links TRBV27 to TRBJ2-5, with 7 bases fitting TRBD2. J gave up 4 bases and V 4 bases, and 3 bases lay outside the gene matches. The germline gives CDR1 MNHEY, CDR2 SMNVEV (reference sequence). The length of the CDR3 is 13 residues.

This clone was counted between two and nine times. The chain links TRBV2 to TRBJ1-2; maybe TRBD1 (5 bases). This CDR3 comprises 13 residues. The germline gives CDR1 SNHLY, CDR2 FYNNEI. V lost 4 bases and J 8 bases, leaving 14 bases between the germline ends. The DNA of the CDR3 is TGTGCCAGCAGTGTGGAGAGGGGCGGCGGCTACACCTTC. Translating gives CASSVERGGGYTF.

The chain uses TRBV11-3 and TRBJ2-7, with D possibly TRBD2 on 5 matching bases. The ends were cut back, 5 bases at V and 0 bases at J, with 14 bases in the middle. CDR3 length: 15 residues. Germline values: CDR1 SGHNT, CDR2 YENEEA. DNA for the CDR3: TGTGCCAGCAGCCCTTCCGCAGCGGTCTCCTACGAGCAGTACTTC. Protein sequence: CASSPSAAVSYEQYF.

This clone was detected only once. This sequence joins TRBV19 and TRBJ2-7; TRBD1 is a possible D gene (5 bases). The CDR3 sequence is 13 residues long. V lost 9 bases to trimming and J lost 2 bases, with 14 bases between them. The germline V gene encodes CDR1 LNHDA and CDR2 SQIVND (reference sequence). The CDR3 DNA reads TGTGCCAGCAGGGCTTCATTTACCTACGAGCAGTACTTC. It translates to CASRASFTYEQYF. Full variable domain (remainder filled in from reference TRBV19 and TRBJ2-7): DGGITQSPKYLFRKEGQNVTLSCEQNLNHDAMYWYRQDPGQGLRLIYYSQIVNDFQKGDIAEGYSVSREKKESFPLTVTSAQKNPTAFYLCASRASFTYEQYFGPGTRLTVT.

V usage is TRBV9 and J usage is TRBJ2-2, with D perhaps assigned TRBD1 or TRBD2 (5 bases each). Germline CDR1 reads SGDLS; CDR2 reads YYNGEE. This CDR3 is built from 15 residues. Trimming took off 0 bases at V and 2 bases at J, with 8 bases between the two ends. This CDR3 reads CASSVGGVNTGELFF. The CDR3, as DNA: TGTGCCAGCAGCGTAGGAGGGGTAAACACCGGGGAGCTGTTTTTT.

The chain uses TRBV5-6 and TRBJ1-2; a weak D match, TRBD1 (6 bases). This CDR3 comprises 15 residues. Trimming pared 2 bases from V and 2 bases from J, leaving 13 bases between. In germline, CDR1 is SGHDT, CDR2 YYEEEE. CDR3 in amino acids: CASSFIGGFNYGYTF. Here the CDR3 DNA reads TGTGCCAGCAGCTTTATCGGGGGCTTCAACTATGGCTACACCTTC.

V is TRBV27 and J is TRBJ1-1; 11 bases align to TRBD1. V dropped 2 bases and J dropped 1; count of bases not matched to a gene: 6. Germline V gives CDR1 MNHEY, CDR2 SMNVEV (reference sequence). This CDR3 spans 17 amino acids. The CDR3 DNA sequence: TGTGCCAGCAGTTTAGGACAGGGGGCTACGAAGAACACTGAAGCTTTCTTT. The encoded protein is CASSLGQGATKNTEAFF.

The chain recombines TRBV15 with TRBJ1-2; D perhaps matches TRBD1 (5 bases). Germline assignment: CDR1 LNHNV and CDR2 YYDKDF (reference sequence). There are 16 residues in the CDR3. V shed 5 bases and J shed 0 bases, with 16 bases lying between them. CDR3 DNA sequence: TGTGCCACCAGCCGTGGGGGAAGCGGCCCTAACTATGGCTACACCTTC. This encodes CATSRGGSGPNYGYTF.

This clone was counted a few times. This chain joins TRBV6-1 and TRBJ1-2; D is possibly TRBD1 (5 bases). This CDR3 contains 15 residues. Between the trimmed V and J ends, which lost 0 bases and 3 bases, there was a span of 11 bases. Germline-derived CDR1 and CDR2 are MNHNS and SASEGT. The CDR3 bases are TGTGCCAGCAGTGAAGCGCTTGGCAGGGACTATGGCTACACCTTC. It codes for CASSEALGRDYGYTF.

V gene TRBV7-8 combines with J gene TRBJ1-1; D remains unclear. The CDR3 length is 13 residues. Germline V CDR1 and CDR2: SGHVS, FQNEAQ. Trimming left V 6 bases short and J 1 base short, with 9 bases between. The CDR3 DNA sequence: TGTGCCAGCAGTAATAATCCGAACACTGAAGCTTTCTTT. It encodes CASSNNPNTEAFF.

The CDR3 DNA reads as TGTGCCAGTAAAAGTGAGGTGTATAATGAGCAGTTCTTC. This translates into CASKSEVYNEQFF. The chain links TRBV19 to TRBJ2-1; no definite D call. This CDR3 spans 13 amino acids. The V gene's germline CDR1 is LNHDA and CDR2 SQIVND (reference sequence). V was cut by 7 bases and J by 7 bases, with 14 bases left in between.

This clone has only a few counts. Other DNA sequences from this sample encode an identical CDR3 as well. CDR3 sequence reads: CASSPTGSGANVLTF. CDR3 sequence (DNA): TGTGCCAGCTCACCCACAGGGTCGGGGGCCAACGTCCTGACTTTC. The V gene is TRBV18, the J gene TRBJ2-6; tentative D call: TRBD1 (6 bases). The CDR3 extends over 15 amino acids. Germline CDR1 KGHSH, CDR2 LQKENI. V lost 3 bases, J lost 4 bases, and 10 bases lay in between.

This clone showed up just once. This sequence joins TRBV14 and TRBJ2-7; no reliable D call. Trimming removed 0 bases at V and 6 bases at J, with 12 bases between. This CDR3 spans 14 amino acids. CDR1 and CDR2 from the germline V gene are SGHDN and FVKESK. CDR3 DNA sequence: TGTGCCAGCAGCCAAGATCTATACTACACCGAGCAGTACTTC. This codes for CASSQDLYYTEQYF.

The V gene is TRBV20-1, the J gene TRBJ2-1; no clear D gene. Deletions cut 4 bases from V and 4 bases from J, with 2 bases between. Germline V lookup: CDR1 DFQATT, CDR2 SNEGSKA (reference sequence). The CDR3 contains 10 residues. CDR3: CSAKYNEQFF. The CDR3, as DNA: TGCAGTGCTAAGTACAATGAGCAGTTCTTC.

V and J are TRBV11-3 and TRBJ2-7, with TRBD1 matching 9 bases. J was trimmed by 5 bases and V by 5 bases; bases with no gene match: 4. CDR3 length: 13 amino acids. The V gene's germline CDR1 is SGHNT and CDR2 YENEEA. CDR3 sequence: CASSIRDRDEQYF. The CDR3 coding sequence is TGTGCCAGCAGCATCCGGGACAGGGACGAGCAGTACTTC.